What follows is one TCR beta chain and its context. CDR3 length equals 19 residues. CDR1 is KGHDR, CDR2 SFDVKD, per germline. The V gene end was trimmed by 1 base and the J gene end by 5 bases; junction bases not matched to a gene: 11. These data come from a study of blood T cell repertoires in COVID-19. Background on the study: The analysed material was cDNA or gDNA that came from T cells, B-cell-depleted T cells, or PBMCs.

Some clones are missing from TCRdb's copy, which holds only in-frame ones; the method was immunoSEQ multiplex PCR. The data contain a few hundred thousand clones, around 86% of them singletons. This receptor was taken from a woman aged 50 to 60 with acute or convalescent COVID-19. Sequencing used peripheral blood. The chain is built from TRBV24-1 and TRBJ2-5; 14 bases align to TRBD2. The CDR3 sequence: CATSDFKRLAGGPGETQYF. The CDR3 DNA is TGTGCCACCAGTGATTTCAAGCGACTAGCGGGAGGGCCGGGGGAGACCCAGTACTTC.